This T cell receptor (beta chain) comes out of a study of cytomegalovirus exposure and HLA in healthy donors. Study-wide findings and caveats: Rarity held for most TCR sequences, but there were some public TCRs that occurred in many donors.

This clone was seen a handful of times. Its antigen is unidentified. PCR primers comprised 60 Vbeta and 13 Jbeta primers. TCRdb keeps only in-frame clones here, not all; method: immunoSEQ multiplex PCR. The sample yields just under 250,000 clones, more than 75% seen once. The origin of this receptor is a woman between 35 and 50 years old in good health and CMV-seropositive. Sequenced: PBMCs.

The CDR3 DNA follows: TGTGCCAGCAGAGCCGACTCCTTACGAAATGAGCAGTTCTTC. This translates into CASRADSLRNEQFF. V gene TRBV9 combines with J gene TRBJ2-1; D call uncertain. This CDR3 contains 14 residues. Germline lookup yields CDR1 SGDLS and CDR2 YYNGEE. The V and J ends lost 5 bases and 7 bases respectively, with 16 bases between them.